A selection of T cell receptor beta chains follows, all from one sample in a study of cytomegalovirus exposure and HLA in healthy donors. Assay used: immunoSEQ multiplex PCR; TCRdb lists only in-frame clones, some missing. The sample carries approximately 200,000 clones, approximately 78% recorded once. Sequencing was performed on PBMCs. The receptors here all came from a woman aged 25 to 39 in good health and CMV-seronegative. Each CDR3 is given with its conserved first and last residue. D genes are given only for firm matches. Some rows have no size entry. The others give once, few or many, or a class for an expanded clone.

. | . | TRBJ1-2 | TRBV5-6 | TGTGCCAGCAGCTTGGGAGGAATCGGCTACACCTTC | CASSLGGIGYTF
. | . | TRBJ1-1 | TRBV5-1 | TGCGCCAGCAGACGCCAGAACAGGCAGAACACTGAAGCTTTCTTT | CASRRQNRQNTEAFF
TRBD1 | . | TRBJ1-3 | TRBV7-7 | TGTGCCAGCAGCCGGGGACAGAGCTCTGGAAACACCATATATTTT | CASSRGQSSGNTIYF
. | . | TRBJ1-1 | TRBV6-1 | TGTGCCAGCAGTGAAGGAAGCCCCCAGGAAGAAGCTTTCTTT | CASSEGSPQEEAFF
. | . | TRBJ1-1 | TRBV11-2 | TGTGCCAGCAGCCCCGGAGGAACTGAAGCTTTCTTT | CASSPGGTEAFF
TRBD2 | . | TRBJ2-3 | TRBV5-1 | TGCGCCAGCAGAGGTAGCGGGAGCACAGATACGCAGTATTTT | CASRGSGSTDTQYF
. | many | TRBJ1-3 | TRBV30 | TGTGCCTGGAGAGCTCACGAGCTCTCTGGAAACACCATATATTTT | CAWRAHELSGNTIYF
TRBD1 | . | TRBJ2-6 | TRBV14 | TGTGCCAGCAGCCCCTGGACAGGGAAAAGCTCTGGGGCCAACGTCCTGACTTTC | CASSPWTGKSSGANVLTF
. | . | TRBJ2-5 | TRBV5-1 | TGCGCCAGCAGCTTGGTACAGGGAGGGCGGCAAGAGACCCAGTACTTC | CASSLVQGGRQETQYF
. | once | TRBJ2-7 | TRBV4-1 | TGCGCCAGCAGCCAAGGTGGGGCAGGCCCCCACGAGCAGTACTTC | CASSQGGAGPHEQYF
TRBD2 | . | TRBJ2-1 | TRBV19 | TGTGCCAGTGCTAGCGGGAGGGCTGGGGAGCAGTTCTTC | CASASGRAGEQFF
TRBD1 | . | TRBJ2-1 | TRBV5-4 | TGTGCCAGCAGCAACACAGGGGGGTACAATGAGCAGTTCTTC | CASSNTGGYNEQFF
TRBD1 | few | TRBJ1-5 | TRBV7-2 | TGTGCCAGCAGCTCCGCTCGGGCAGGGGGCACCGGGGCCCAGCATTTT | CASSSARAGGTGAQHF
TRBD1 | . | TRBJ2-1 | TRBV6-5 | TGTGCCAGCAGTTACTCAGGGACAGCTTCCTACAATGAGCAGTTCTTC | CASSYSGTASYNEQFF
. | . | TRBJ2-7 | TRBV14 | TGTGCCAGCAGCCAGCAGGGGTACTCCTACGAGCAGTACTTC | CASSQQGYSYEQYF
. | . | TRBJ2-2 | TRBV4-1 | TGCGCCAGCAGCCAAGACAGGGGAACCGGGGAGCTGTTTTTT | CASSQDRGTGELFF
. | few | TRBJ1-2 | TRBV7-8 | TGTGCCAGCAGCTTACAGACTAACTATGGCTACACCTTC | CASSLQTNYGYTF
. | . | TRBJ2-2 | TRBV6-5 | TGTGCCAGCAAACAGTATCGAGACACCGGGGAGCTGTTTTTT | CASKQYRDTGELFF
. | once | TRBJ2-5 | TRBV6-1 | TGTGCCAGCAGTGAACGGATCGGGGAGACCCAGTACTTC | CASSERIGETQYF
. | . | TRBJ2-1 | TRBV28 | TGTGCCAGCAGTTTCGGGGGAAGCAATGAGCAGTTCTTC | CASSFGGSNEQFF
TRBD1 | . | TRBJ1-5 | TRBV6-5 | TGTGCCAGCAGTTATAAGGGGGCGAGTCAGCCCCAGCATTTT | CASSYKGASQPQHF
. | . | TRBJ2-6 | TRBV30 | TGTGCCTGGAGTGTTGAGGGGGTCGGGGCCAACGTCCTGACTTTC | CAWSVEGVGANVLTF
. | . | TRBJ2-1 | TRBV15 | TGTGCAACCCGGCTGAGGGGGGGCATCTACAATGAGCAGTTCTTC | CATRLRGGIYNEQFF
. | . | TRBJ2-5 | TRBV7-9 | TGTGCCAGCAGCTTCGGCCAGGGGTCAGAGACCCAGTACTTC | CASSFGQGSETQYF
. | . | TRBJ2-7 | TRBV2 | TGTGCCAGCATGGGGGGCTACGAGCAGTACTTC | CASMGGYEQYF
. | . | TRBJ1-2 | TRBV11-2 | TGTGCCAGCAGCCAGGGGTACTATGGCTACACCTTC | CASSQGYYGYTF
. | . | TRBJ1-5 | TRBV10-3 | TGTGCCATCACTGGAGACCTCAATCAGCCCCAGCATTTT | CAITGDLNQPQHF
TRBD2 | once | TRBJ2-2 | TRBV7-7 | TGTGCCAGCAGCGTACTAGCGGGAGGGCACACCGGGGAGCTGTTTTTT | CASSVLAGGHTGELFF
TRBD1 | . | TRBJ2-5 | TRBV18 | TGTGCCAGCTCACTGTTCGACCGGGACAGAAAAGAGACCCAGTACTTC | CASSLFDRDRKETQYF
. | . | TRBJ2-7 | TRBV5-1 | TGCGCCAGCAGCTTGGTCGTCCCCCAGGGGTCCTACGAGCAGTACTTC | CASSLVVPQGSYEQYF
TRBD1 | . | TRBJ1-4 | TRBV4-2 | TGTGCCAGCAGCCTTCATGGGACAGGGAATGAAAAACTGTTTTTT | CASSLHGTGNEKLFF
. | . | TRBJ2-6 | TRBV5-8 | TGTGCCAGCAGCCGGTGGGGACTTAACTCTGGGGCCAACGTCCTGACTTTC | CASSRWGLNSGANVLTF
. | few | TRBJ2-6 | TRBV5-1 | TGCGCCAGCAGCTGGTCTGCAGGAACTTCTGGGGCCAACGTCCTGACTTTC | CASSWSAGTSGANVLTF
. | . | TRBJ1-5 | TRBV6-6 | TGTGCCAGCAACTCGTTTGGGCCCCAGCATTTT | CASNSFGPQHF
. | . | TRBJ2-2 | TRBV18 | TGTGCCAGCGCAACGTTGGGGCTGGACACCGGGGAGCTGTTTTTT | CASATLGLDTGELFF
. | . | TRBJ1-3 | TRBV30 | TGTGCCTGGAGTCCGGGGGGAAACACCATATATTTT | CAWSPGGNTIYF
. | . | TRBJ2-7 | TRBV2 | TGTGCCAGCAAGGCGGATTCCCCCCACGAGCAGTACTTC | CASKADSPHEQYF
. | . | TRBJ1-5 | TRBV28 | TGTGCCAGCAGTTTTCGGCCCGGGAGGAGGGACAATCAGCCCCAGCATTTT | CASSFRPGRRDNQPQHF
. | few | TRBJ1-1 | TRBV5-1 | TGCGCCAGCAGCCCGACAGTGGCAGTCGAAGCTTTCTTT | CASSPTVAVEAFF
. | . | TRBJ1-2 | TRBV30 | TGTGCCTGCCCAAACTCGTTAGGGGCGACTGGCTACACCTTC | CACPNSLGATGYTF
TRBD1 | . | TRBJ1-1 | TRBV5-1 | TGCGCCAGCAGCTTAGGACAGGGGTTGTACACTGAAGCTTTCTTT | CASSLGQGLYTEAFF
TRBD1 | . | TRBJ1-5 | TRBV4-1 | TGCGCCAGCAGCCAAGGGGACAGGAGTAATCAGCCCCAGCATTTT | CASSQGDRSNQPQHF
. | . | TRBJ1-1 | TRBV14 | TGTGCCAGCAGCCAAGATCGGTCTTTAGGAGAGGTTTTCTTT | CASSQDRSLGEVFF
TRBD1 | . | TRBJ1-2 | TRBV6-5 | TGTGCCAGCAGCCCCGGGGGACAGTTATATGGCTACACCTTC | CASSPGGQLYGYTF
. | . | TRBJ2-7 | TRBV9 | TGTGCCAGCAGCGGGGGGCCCGAGGGTTACGAGCAGTACTTC | CASSGGPEGYEQYF
TRBD1 | . | TRBJ1-3 | TRBV27 | TGTGCCAGCAGTCCCAGGGGGACCCACACCATATATTTT | CASSPRGTHTIYF
. | . | TRBJ1-1 | TRBV9 | TGTGCCAGCACCTCTATGTCGGGGTTGGACACTGAAGCTTTCTTT | CASTSMSGLDTEAFF
. | few | TRBJ2-5 | TRBV25-1 | TGTGCCAGCAGTACCAGGGTAACTCAAGAGACCCAGTACTTC | CASSTRVTQETQYF